The sequence of this T cell receptor (beta chain) was determined in a study of control samples from healthy donors and cancer patients. Profiled with immunoSEQ multiplex PCR; TCRdb holds only in-frame clones, not every one. The sample carries 150,000 to 200,000 clones, just over 90% recorded once. The CDR3 consists of 13 residues. Trimming took 2 bases from V and 5 from J, leaving 10 bases between them. Germline CDR1 reads SGHTA; CDR2 reads FQGTGA. V gene TRBV7-3 combines with J gene TRBJ2-7; D perhaps matches TRBD2 (7 bases). This TCR derives from a man aged 30-40 years in good health. Source material: blood. The CDR3 DNA reads TGTGCCAGCAGCTTAGGAGGGGGGGACGAGCAGTACTTC. Its translation: CASSLGGGDEQYF.